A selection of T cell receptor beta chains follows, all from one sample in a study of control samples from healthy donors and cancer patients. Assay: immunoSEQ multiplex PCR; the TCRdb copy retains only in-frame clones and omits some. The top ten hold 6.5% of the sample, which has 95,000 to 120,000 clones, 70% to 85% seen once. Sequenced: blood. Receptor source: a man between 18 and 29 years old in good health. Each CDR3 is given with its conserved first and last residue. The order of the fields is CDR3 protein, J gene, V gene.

CDR3 protein: CASSLSAGRETDTQYF
J gene: TRBJ2-3
V gene: TRBV18

CDR3 protein: CASGLVPQEENYGYTF
J gene: TRBJ1-2
V gene: TRBV12-5

CDR3 protein: CASSLVGTGWGGTEAFF
J gene: TRBJ1-1
V gene: TRBV7-2

CDR3 protein: CVSSQEITYEQYF
J gene: TRBJ2-7
V gene: TRBV2

CDR3 protein: CASSRDSSYNSPLHF
J gene: TRBJ1-6
V gene: TRBV18

CDR3 protein: CASSEREETQYF
J gene: TRBJ2-5
V gene: TRBV25-1

CDR3 protein: CASRVRLSGNTIYF
J gene: TRBJ1-3
V gene: TRBV28

CDR3 protein: CATSRDGSSGGRQETQYF
J gene: TRBJ2-5
V gene: TRBV15

CDR3 protein: CASSLPSGFPTDTQYF
J gene: TRBJ2-3
V gene: TRBV5-1

CDR3 protein: CASINRATEAFF
J gene: TRBJ1-1
V gene: TRBV6-5

CDR3 protein: CAIGEAGQETQYF
J gene: TRBJ2-5
V gene: TRBV10-3

CDR3 protein: CASGRDRGYEQYF
J gene: TRBJ2-7
V gene: TRBV11-2

CDR3 protein: CSVDAKGALYGYTF
J gene: TRBJ1-2
V gene: TRBV29-1

CDR3 protein: CASSVVPGLTASSYNEQFF
J gene: TRBJ2-1
V gene: TRBV9

CDR3 protein: CATSRDPPYSSYNEQFF
J gene: TRBJ2-1
V gene: TRBV15

CDR3 protein: CASSRTGTLWSGANVLTF
J gene: TRBJ2-6
V gene: TRBV5-1

CDR3 protein: CASRGQPTNTGELFF
J gene: TRBJ2-2
V gene: TRBV2

CDR3 protein: CASSPTSGSPNYGYTF
J gene: TRBJ1-2
V gene: TRBV11-2

CDR3 protein: CASSLGGAGGNEQFF
J gene: TRBJ2-1
V gene: TRBV5-1

CDR3 protein: CASSNTGSLNQPQHF
J gene: TRBJ1-5
V gene: TRBV28

CDR3 protein: CASSLASGSRWNTGELFF
J gene: TRBJ2-2
V gene: TRBV7-6

CDR3 protein: CSVYSGDYGYTF
J gene: TRBJ1-2
V gene: TRBV29-1

CDR3 protein: CASSTTGMAGSNYGYTF
J gene: TRBJ1-2
V gene: TRBV5-1

CDR3 protein: CPSSLGLAGGVDEQYF
J gene: TRBJ2-7
V gene: TRBV5-1

CDR3 protein: CASSLANTEAFF
J gene: TRBJ1-1
V gene: TRBV11-2

CDR3 protein: CASSYINGYTF
J gene: TRBJ1-2
V gene: TRBV6-2/TRBV6-3

CDR3 protein: CASSLKGLAGETQYF
J gene: TRBJ2-5
V gene: TRBV5-6

CDR3 protein: CASSQVSSGWSYGYTF
J gene: TRBJ1-2
V gene: TRBV4-2

CDR3 protein: CASSQDLNNSPLHF
J gene: TRBJ1-6
V gene: TRBV4-3

CDR3 protein: CASSLAGYQETQYF
J gene: TRBJ2-5
V gene: TRBV7-2

CDR3 protein: CASSPGAVYEQYF
J gene: TRBJ2-7
V gene: TRBV27

CDR3 protein: CASSPTSGGADTQYF
J gene: TRBJ2-3
V gene: TRBV6-5

CDR3 protein: CASSQDVGVRGNRLVDTQYF
J gene: TRBJ2-3
V gene: TRBV4-3

CDR3 protein: CASSLSWVDLSSYNEQFF
J gene: TRBJ2-1
V gene: TRBV27

CDR3 protein: CASSTGLANTGELFF
J gene: TRBJ2-2
V gene: TRBV5-1

CDR3 protein: CASSEERINQPQHF
J gene: TRBJ1-5
V gene: TRBV2

CDR3 protein: CASSIATGFYF
J gene: TRBJ2-5
V gene: TRBV3-1/TRBV3-2

CDR3 protein: CASSPTSWQPQHF
J gene: TRBJ1-5
V gene: TRBV7-2

CDR3 protein: CASSQENRWDSPLHF
J gene: TRBJ1-6
V gene: TRBV4-2

CDR3 protein: CASIRGGYGTEAFF
J gene: TRBJ1-1
V gene: TRBV5-5

CDR3 protein: CASSLYRDDYGYTF
J gene: TRBJ1-2
V gene: TRBV5-4

CDR3 protein: CASSQDIAGGPHETQYF
J gene: TRBJ2-5
V gene: TRBV3-1/TRBV3-2